Given below is one T cell receptor (beta chain) in context. Its cognate antigen is unknown. The sample originates from a study of T cell responses to AZD1222 COVID-19 vaccine. The data were produced by immunoSEQ multiplex PCR, yet TCRdb's version contains in-frame clones alone and is incomplete. The top ten hold roughly 15% of the sample, which has fewer than 120,000 clones, roughly 90% seen once. General study findings and limits: Baseline serology detected seropositivity in only six AZD1222 recipients. Females made up more of the donors, who were largely white British, and clonal diversity may have come out too low.

Germline V gene lookup returns CDR1 SGDLS and CDR2 YYNGEE. This CDR3 region has 17 residues. With 2 bases clipped from V and 6 bases from J, the junction kept 9 bases outside the gene matches. Samples with a second dose at about 4 or about 12 weeks were pooled together. The sequence was obtained from an adult who received the AZD1222 COVID-19 vaccine. The chain has TRBV9 and TRBJ1-6; 9 positions match TRBD1. This sample comprised peripheral blood, obtained 28 days after the second AZD1222 dose. In nucleotides, the CDR3 is TGTGCCAGCAGCGTTAGCGGGATGGGACAGGGTAATTCACCCCTCCACTTT. It yields the protein CASSVSGMGQGNSPLHF.